The 12 T cell receptor beta chains below come from one sample, sequenced in a study of blood T cell repertoires in COVID-19. Clones were read by immunoSEQ multiplex PCR, and TCRdb kept only the in-frame ones, dropping some. The sample records over 350,000 clones, about nine tenths being singletons. What was sequenced was peripheral blood. The receptors were gathered from a woman aged 25 to 39 with active or convalescent COVID-19.

The CDR3 sequence is CASSLFGQVTDTQYF. CDR3 DNA: TGTGCCAGCAGTTTGTTTGGACAGGTCACAGATACGCAGTATTTT. The genes are TRBV28 and TRBJ2-3; TRBD1 matches at 7 bases. V was clipped by 3 bases and J by 2 bases; unmatched bases: 5. Germline assignment: CDR1 MDHEN and CDR2 SYDVKM. This CDR3 comprises 15 residues.

With regard to this clone: The junction shows a germline mismatch at one end, possibly a read error. The CDR3 reads CASIIPGQGPF. The CDR3 DNA reads TGCGCCAGCATTATCCCGGGACAGGGGCCCTTT. The chain has TRBV10-1 and TRBJ1-4, with TRBD1 matching 10 bases. The CDR3 sequence is 11 residues long. Germline CDR1 is WNHNN and CDR2 is SYGVQD (reference sequence).

V gene TRBV19 combines with J gene TRBJ1-2; D remains unclear. Germline assignment: CDR1 LNHDA and CDR2 SQIVND (reference sequence). Trimming stripped 5 bases from V and 3 bases from J, with 16 bases between. This CDR3 region has 15 residues. In DNA form, the CDR3 reads TGTGCCAGTAGTGCCTGGTTCACCAGCGACTATGGCTACACCTTC. Protein: CASSAWFTSDYGYTF.

The table lists this clone with a count of one. This chain uses TRBV4-2 with TRBJ2-1, with 7 positions matching TRBD1. Looked up from germline, CDR1 is LGHNA and CDR2 is YNFKEQ. The CDR3 is 15 residues long. The V and J ends lost 0 bases and 15 bases, in that order; junction bases with no gene match: 14. The DNA of the CDR3 is TGTGCCAGCAGCCAAGATCTTAGACAGGGTCTTACGCCGTTCTTC. Translating gives CASSQDLRQGLTPFF.

V is TRBV13 and J is TRBJ1-2; possible D gene TRBD1, 6 bases. The V end was cut by 4 bases, the J end by 1 base, with 13 bases between. Germline CDR1 PRHDT, CDR2 FYEKMQ (reference sequence). The CDR3 is 15 residues long. CDR3 sequence: CASSSNGQINYGYTF. DNA for the CDR3: TGTGCCAGCAGCTCGAACGGACAGATTAACTATGGCTACACCTTC.

The J gene is TRBJ1-2, the V gene TRBV7-9; TRBD1 might be the D (6 bases). This CDR3 has 17 amino acids. V was shortened by 4 bases and J by 2 bases, with 20 bases between the two germline ends. Germline CDR1 and CDR2: SEHNR and FQNEAQ (reference sequence). The CDR3 sequence is CASSSTMVTGLNYGYTF. For the CDR3, the DNA is TGTGCCAGCAGCTCGACGATGGTGACAGGCCTGAACTATGGCTACACCTTC.

This sequence joins TRBV29-1 and TRBJ2-5, with TRBD2 identical over 8 bases. The CDR3 contains 13 residues. V trimming: 2 bases; J trimming: 5 bases; junction bases outside the gene matches: 4. Germline V gene sequence: CDR1 SQVTM, CDR2 ANQGSEA. CDR3 in amino acids: CSVELAGRETQYF. The CDR3, as DNA: TGCAGCGTTGAATTAGCGGGAAGGGAGACCCAGTACTTC.

This chain connects TRBV27 to TRBJ2-1; 7 bases align to TRBD1. Germline V lookup: CDR1 MNHEY, CDR2 SMNVEV (reference sequence). This CDR3 spans 14 amino acids. Trimming removed 5 bases from V and 2 bases from J; junction bases left unmatched: 3. The CDR3 region is CASSHQGAYNEQFF. CDR3 nucleotides: TGTGCCAGCAGTCATCAGGGGGCCTACAATGAGCAGTTCTTC.

The rearrangement joins TRBV28 to TRBJ2-1; 8 bases agree with TRBD1. Germline values: CDR1 MDHEN, CDR2 SYDVKM. The V gene end was trimmed by 8 bases and the J gene end by 4 bases; junction bases not matched to a gene: 10. The CDR3 consists of 15 residues. This CDR3 is CASRSQGARYNEQFF. Written as DNA, the CDR3 is TGTGCCAGCCGGTCTCAGGGGGCCAGGTACAATGAGCAGTTCTTC. Full variable domain (remainder filled in from reference TRBV28 and TRBJ2-1): DVKVTQSSRYLVKRTGEKVFLECVQDMDHENMFWYRQDPGLGLRLIYFSYDVKMKEKGDIPEGYSVSREKKERFSLILESASTNQTSMYLCASRSQGARYNEQFFGPGTRLTVL.

The chain links TRBV21-1 to TRBJ2-7; the table's D call of TRBD1 was not tested on the DNA. TRBV21-1 is given as a pseudogene. This CDR3 spans 14 amino acids. CDR3: CASRGQGVSYEQYF. The DNA of the CDR3 is TGTGCCAGCAGAGGACAGGGGGTTTCCTACGAGCAGTACTTC.

The chain recombines TRBV18 with TRBJ1-2, with 8 nucleotides matching TRBD1. With 6 bases clipped from V and 4 bases from J, the junction kept 16 bases outside the gene matches. The germline CDR1 and CDR2 sequences are KGHSH and LQKENI. The CDR3 runs to 17 residues. The CDR3 DNA reads as TGTGCCAGCTCCCAGGAGCTACCCAGGGGGCAGGGCTATGGCTACACCTTC. Its protein product is CASSQELPRGQGYGYTF.

The rearrangement joins TRBV3-1 (or the pseudogene TRBV3-2) to TRBJ1-1; D gene unclear. CDR3 length: 15 amino acids. The germline V and J ends were trimmed by 1 base and 2 bases, with 11 bases remaining between them. CDR1 and CDR2 from the germline V gene are LGHDT and YNNKEL (reference sequence). The CDR3 protein is CASSQGITTNTEAFF. CDR3 nucleotide sequence: TGTGCCAGCAGCCAAGGTATCACGACAAACACTGAAGCTTTCTTT.